Listed here are 5 T cell receptor beta chains from one sample, sequenced in a study of T cell responses to AZD1222 COVID-19 vaccine. Sequencing used immunoSEQ multiplex PCR; TCRdb keeps in-frame clones, though not all of them. Among approximately 130,000 clones, under 95% were seen once, and the ten largest hold about 5.2%. Sequenced here: peripheral blood, sampled on day 0 of AZD1222 vaccination. Every receptor here comes from an adult in good health.

As concerns this clone: A read error may account for a junction end that differs from germline. Here the CDR3 reads CASSERTAYEQYF. The CDR3 DNA sequence: TGTGCTAGCAGTGAGAGAACGGCCTACGAGCAGTACTTC. The V gene is TRBV7-7, the J gene TRBJ2-7; D gene unclear. This CDR3 spans 13 amino acids. Germline assignment: CDR1 SSHAT and CDR2 FNYEAQ (reference sequence).

This clone showed up just once. The chain uses TRBV7-9 and TRBJ1-1, with D perhaps TRBD1 (6 bases). This CDR3 has 14 residues. Trimming took 3 bases from V and 2 from J, leaving 10 bases between them. CDR1 and CDR2 from the germline V gene are SEHNR and FQNEAQ (reference sequence). As DNA, the CDR3 is TGTGCCAGCAGCTTCACGGACAGAAACACTGAAGCTTTCTTT. It encodes CASSFTDRNTEAFF.

This rearrangement joins TRBV5-5 to TRBJ1-5; the D gene is possibly TRBD1 (6 bases). The germline V gene has CDR1 SGHKS and CDR2 YYEKEE (reference sequence). The V end lost 1 base, the J end lost 4 bases, and 12 bases lay between the germline ends. The CDR3 sequence is 15 residues long. The CDR3 DNA reads TGTGCCAGCAGCTTGTTACAGGGCGCGAATCAGCCCCAGCATTTT. Protein product: CASSLLQGANQPQHF. The full variable domain, its missing parts supplied by reference TRBV5-5 and TRBJ1-5, is DAGVTQSPTHLIKTRGQQVTLRCSPISGHKSVSWYQQVLGQGPQFIFQYYEKEERGRGNFPDRFSARQFPNYSSELNVNALLLGDSALYLCASSLLQGANQPQHFGDGTRLSIL.

The rearrangement uses TRBV6-5 and TRBJ1-4; 7 nucleotides line up with TRBD1. V shed 6 bases, J shed 16 bases, and the junction held 17 bases outside the gene matches. CDR3 length equals 14 residues. The germline gives CDR1 MNHEY, CDR2 SVGAGI. The CDR3 protein is CASSSDRDSFVKFF. The CDR3 DNA is TGTGCCAGCAGCTCCGACAGGGATTCCTTCGTCAAGTTTTTT.

The V gene is TRBV28, the J gene TRBJ1-1, with D hard to call. V lost 3 bases, J lost 1 base, and 9 bases lay in between. The germline CDR1 and CDR2 sequences are MDHEN and SYDVKM. This CDR3 is 14 amino acids long. CDR3 in DNA: TGTGCCAGCAGTTTGTTCCAGAAGAACACTGAAGCTTTCTTT. Translated: CASSLFQKNTEAFF.